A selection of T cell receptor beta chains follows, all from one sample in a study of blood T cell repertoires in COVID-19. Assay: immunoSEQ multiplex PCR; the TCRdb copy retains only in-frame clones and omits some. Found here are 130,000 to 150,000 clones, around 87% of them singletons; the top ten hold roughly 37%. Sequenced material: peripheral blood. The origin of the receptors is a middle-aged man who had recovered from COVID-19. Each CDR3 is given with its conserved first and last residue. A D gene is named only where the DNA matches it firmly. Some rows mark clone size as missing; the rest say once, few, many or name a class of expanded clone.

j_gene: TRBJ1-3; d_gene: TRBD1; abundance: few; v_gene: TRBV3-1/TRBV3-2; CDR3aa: CASSPLDRGGNTIYF; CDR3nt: TGTGCCAGCAGCCCGTTAGACAGGGGAGGCAACACCATATATTTT
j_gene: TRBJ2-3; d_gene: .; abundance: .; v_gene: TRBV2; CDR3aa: CASSEVREDTQYF; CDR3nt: TGTGCCAGCAGTGAAGTGCGCGAGGATACGCAGTATTTT
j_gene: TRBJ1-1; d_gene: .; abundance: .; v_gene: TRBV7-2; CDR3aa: CASSLEQRTEAFF; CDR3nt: TGTGCCAGCAGCTTAGAGCAGAGGACTGAAGCTTTCTTT
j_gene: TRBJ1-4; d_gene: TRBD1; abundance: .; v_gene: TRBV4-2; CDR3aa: CASSYPGQGNEKLFF; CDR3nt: TGTGCCAGCAGTTACCCGGGACAGGGGAACGAAAAACTGTTTTTT
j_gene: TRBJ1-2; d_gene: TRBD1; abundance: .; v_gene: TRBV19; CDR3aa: CASTRVVEGAGYGYTF; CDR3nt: TGTGCCAGTACCAGAGTGGTGGAGGGGGCCGGCTATGGCTACACCTTC
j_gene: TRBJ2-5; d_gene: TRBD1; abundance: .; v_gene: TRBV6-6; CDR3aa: CASSYDRQGKETQYF; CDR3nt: TGTGCCAGCAGTTACGACCGACAGGGGAAAGAGACCCAGTACTTC
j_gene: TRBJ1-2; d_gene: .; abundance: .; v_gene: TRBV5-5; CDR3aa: CASSQAGTYYGYTF; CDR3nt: TGTGCCAGCAGCCAAGCAGGGACATACTATGGCTACACCTTC
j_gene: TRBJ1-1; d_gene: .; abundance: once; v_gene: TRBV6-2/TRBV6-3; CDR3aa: CASSPADREAFF; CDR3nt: TGTGCCAGCAGCCCCGCCGACAGAGAGGCTTTCTTT
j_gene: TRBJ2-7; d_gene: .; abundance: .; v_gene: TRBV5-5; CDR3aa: CASSQTDYEQYF; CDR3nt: TGTGCCAGCAGTCAGACTGACTACGAGCAGTACTTC
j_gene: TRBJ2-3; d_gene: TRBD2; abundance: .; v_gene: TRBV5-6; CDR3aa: CASSPTLTGGYDTQYF; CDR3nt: TGTGCCAGCAGCCCCACTCTTACGGGGGGTTATGATACGCAGTATTTT
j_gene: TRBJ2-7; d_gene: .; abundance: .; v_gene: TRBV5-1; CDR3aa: CASSLDGRSSYEQYF; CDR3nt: TGCGCCAGCAGCTTGGACGGCAGGTCCTCCTACGAGCAGTACTTC
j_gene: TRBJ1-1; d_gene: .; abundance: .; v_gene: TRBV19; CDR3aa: CASSIWRMSSFTEAFF; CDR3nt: TGTGCCAGTAGTATTTGGCGGATGTCGTCCTTCACTGAAGCTTTCTTT
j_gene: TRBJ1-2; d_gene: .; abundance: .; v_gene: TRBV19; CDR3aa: CASSSPGGYTF; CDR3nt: TGTGCCAGTAGTTCCCCGGGTGGCTACACCTTC
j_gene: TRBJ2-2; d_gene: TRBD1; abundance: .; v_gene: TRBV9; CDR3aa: CASTPRQGANTGELFF; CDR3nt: TGTGCCAGCACCCCACGGCAGGGGGCGAACACCGGGGAGCTGTTTTTT
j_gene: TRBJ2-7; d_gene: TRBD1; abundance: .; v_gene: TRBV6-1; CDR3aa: CASSEGQGDYYEQYF; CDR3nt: TGTGCCAGCAGTGAAGGACAGGGGGACTACTACGAGCAGTACTTC
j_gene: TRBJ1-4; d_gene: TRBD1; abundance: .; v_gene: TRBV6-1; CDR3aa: CASSEGQGAEKLFF; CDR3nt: TGTGCCAGCAGTGAAGGACAGGGGGCTGAAAAACTGTTTTTT
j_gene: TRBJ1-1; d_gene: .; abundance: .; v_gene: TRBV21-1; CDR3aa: CASSKVRRENTEAFF; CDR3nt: TGTGCCAGCAGCAAAGTGCGGCGGGAGAACACTGAAGCTTTCTTT
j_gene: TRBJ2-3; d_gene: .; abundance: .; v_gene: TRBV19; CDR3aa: CASSDRRADTQYF; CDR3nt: TGTGCCAGTAGTGACAGGCGGGCAGATACGCAGTATTTT
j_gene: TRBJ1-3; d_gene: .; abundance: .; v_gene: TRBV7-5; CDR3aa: CARSLERDTGSGNTIYF; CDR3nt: TGTGCCAGAAGCTTAGAAAGGGACACAGGCTCTGGAAACACCATATATTTT
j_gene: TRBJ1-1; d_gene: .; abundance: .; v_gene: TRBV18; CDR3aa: CASSPSHYRVRRNTEAFF; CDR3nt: TGTGCCAGCTCTCCGAGCCATTACAGGGTGAGAAGGAACACTGAAGCTTTCTTT
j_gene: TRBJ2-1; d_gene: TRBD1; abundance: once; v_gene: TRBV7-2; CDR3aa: CASSLGGQGGWNEQFF; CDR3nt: TGTGCCAGCAGCTTAGGGGGACAGGGGGGCTGGAATGAGCAGTTCTTC
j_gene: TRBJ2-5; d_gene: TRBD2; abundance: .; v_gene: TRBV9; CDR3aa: CASSGPGLVETQYF; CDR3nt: TGTGCCAGCAGCGGACCGGGACTAGTGGAGACCCAGTACTTC
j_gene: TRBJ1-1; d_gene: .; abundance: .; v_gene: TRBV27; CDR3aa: CASSLKQHMNTEAFF; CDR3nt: TGTGCCAGCAGTTTAAAACAGCACATGAACACTGAAGCTTTCTTT
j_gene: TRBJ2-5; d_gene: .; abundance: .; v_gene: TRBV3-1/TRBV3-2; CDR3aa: CASSQQGYGETQYF; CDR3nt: TGTGCCAGCAGCCAACAGGGGTATGGGGAGACCCAGTACTTC
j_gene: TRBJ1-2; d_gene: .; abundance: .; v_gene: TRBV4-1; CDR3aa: CASSPGTQGYTF; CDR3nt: TGCGCCAGCAGCCCTGGGACACAGGGCTACACCTTC
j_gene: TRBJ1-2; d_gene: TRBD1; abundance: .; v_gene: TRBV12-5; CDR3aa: CASDPTGQGNYGYTF; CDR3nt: TGTGCTAGTGACCCAACGGGACAGGGGAACTATGGCTACACCTTC
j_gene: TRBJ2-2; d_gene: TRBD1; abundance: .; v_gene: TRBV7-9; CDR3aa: CASSPAGTASTGELFF; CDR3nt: TGTGCCAGCAGCCCCGCCGGGACAGCGAGCACCGGGGAGCTGTTTTTT
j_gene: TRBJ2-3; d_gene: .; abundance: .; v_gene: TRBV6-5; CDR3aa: CASRPGGLSTDTQYF; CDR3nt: TGTGCCAGCAGACCCGGCGGACTCAGCACAGATACGCAGTATTTT
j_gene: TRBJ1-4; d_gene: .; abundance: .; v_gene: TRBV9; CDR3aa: CASSVGEGNLNNEKLFF; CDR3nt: TGTGCCAGCAGCGTAGGGGAGGGGAATCTTAATAATGAAAAACTGTTTTTT
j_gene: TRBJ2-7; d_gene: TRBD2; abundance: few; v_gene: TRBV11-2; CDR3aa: CASSFLAGRYEQYF; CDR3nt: TGTGCCAGCAGCTTCCTAGCGGGGAGATACGAGCAGTACTTC
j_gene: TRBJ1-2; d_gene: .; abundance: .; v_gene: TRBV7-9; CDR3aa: CASSFTVNYGYTF; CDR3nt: TGTGCCAGCAGCTTCACAGTTAACTATGGCTACACCTTC